This T cell receptor (beta chain) was sequenced during a study of OX40 agonist ivuxolimab in advanced cancers. Across the study: An agonistic human IgG2 monoclonal antibody against OX40 (CD134) was given. Among those treated, three patients had partial responses, one with hepatocellular carcinoma and two with cutaneous melanoma.

Method: immunoSEQ multiplex PCR; TCRdb's copy keeps in-frame clones and lacks some. The table has 100,000 or so clones, roughly 90% seen once. The investigators sampled blood at baseline, at cycle 4 day 1, and at cycle 7 day 1. Per germline, CDR1 SGHRS and CDR2 YFSETQ. The CDR3 consists of 14 residues. Trimming pared 0 bases from V and 6 bases from J, leaving 13 bases between. The sequence came from an adult with an advanced solid tumor such as melanoma, head and neck, liver or kidney cancer. V usage is TRBV5-1 and J usage is TRBJ2-7; maybe TRBD2 (6 bases). The sample was CD4+ or CD8+ T cells sorted from blood, taken in a trial of the OX40 agonist ivuxolimab. The CDR3 loop is CASSLGGGKIEQYF. The CDR3 region has the DNA TGCGCCAGCAGCTTGGGAGGCGGGAAGATCGAGCAGTACTTC. Full variable domain (missing parts from reference TRBV5-1 and TRBJ2-7): KAGVTQTPRYLIKTRGQQVTLSCSPISGHRSVSWYQQTPGQGLQFLFEYFSETQRNKGNFPGRFSGRQFSNSRSEMNVSTLELGDSALYLCASSLGGGKIEQYFGPGTRLTVT.